The 13 T cell receptor beta chains listed next were all sequenced from one sample in a study of blood T cell repertoires in COVID-19. Profiling relied on immunoSEQ multiplex PCR, and the TCRdb table lists in-frame clones only, not all of them. The table records some 330,000 clones, more than 75% of them present only once. Sequencing was carried out using PBMCs or T cells enriched from blood (not recorded which). Source of these receptors: a young man who had recovered from COVID-19.

This clone came up a few times. The DNA of the CDR3 is TGTGCCAGCGGGGCGGGGGCGTCGCAGCCCCAGCATTTT. This gives the protein CASGAGASQPQHF. V gene TRBV12-3 or TRBV12-4 combines with J gene TRBJ1-5, with D tentatively TRBD1 (6 bases). This CDR3 has 13 residues. V was pared by 8 bases and J by 7 bases, with 15 bases between.

The chain recombines TRBV6-5 with TRBJ1-5, with D perhaps TRBD1 (5 bases). V was pared by 6 bases and J by 10 bases, with 16 bases between. The germline V gene has CDR1 MNHEY and CDR2 SVGAGI. There are 13 residues in the CDR3. This chain's CDR3 is CASSRAEGNPQHF. In nucleotides, the CDR3 is TGTGCCAGCAGCCGCGCGGAGGGGAACCCCCAGCATTTT.

This clone was recorded at least ten times. The genes are TRBV7-9 and TRBJ1-1, with TRBD1 as a possible D gene (5 bases). Trimming took 5 bases from V and 1 from J, leaving 8 bases between them. This CDR3 is 13 amino acids long. Germline-derived CDR1 and CDR2 are SEHNR and FQNEAQ (reference sequence). The CDR3 is CASSDTGNTEAFF. The CDR3 nucleotides read TGTGCCAGCAGCGATACAGGGAACACTGAAGCTTTCTTT.

CDR3 DNA: TGTGCCAGTACCTGGACAGTTTCTTCCTACGAGCAGTACTTC. This encodes CASTWTVSSYEQYF. V and J are TRBV28 and TRBJ2-7, with a possible D match to TRBD1 (6 bases). Germline loops: CDR1 MDHEN, CDR2 SYDVKM. The germline V and J ends were trimmed by 9 bases and 1 base, with 16 bases remaining between them. The CDR3 loop spans 14 amino acids.

This chain links TRBV27 with TRBJ1-1, with 9 bases aligning to TRBD1. After removal of 3 bases from V and 3 bases from J, the junction contained 5 bases not matched to a gene. The CDR3 sequence is 15 residues long. Germline V CDR1 and CDR2: MNHEY, SMNVEV (reference sequence). The DNA for the CDR3 is TGTGCCAGCAGTTTGGGACAGGGTCTGGACACTGAAGCTTTCTTT. Protein product: CASSLGQGLDTEAFF.

The chain combines TRBV3-1 (or the pseudogene TRBV3-2) with TRBJ1-6, with 8 nucleotides matching TRBD1. This CDR3 has 14 residues. CDR1 LGHDT and CDR2 YNNKEL come from the germline V gene (reference sequence). The J segment lost 5 bases and the V segment lost 7 bases, leaving 4 bases of the junction unmatched. Here the CDR3 DNA reads TGTGCCAGCACCGGACAGGGAGATAATTCACCCCTCCACTTT. Its protein product is CASTGQGDNSPLHF.

The V call is TRBV25-1, the J call TRBJ1-4; 10 nucleotides match TRBD1. Trimming removed 4 bases from V and 8 bases from J; junction bases left unmatched: 10. Germline V lookup: CDR1 MGHDK, CDR2 SYGVNS. This CDR3 has 16 residues. The CDR3 nucleotides read TGTGCCAGCAGTGGACTGGGGACAGGGGAGGAAGAAAAACTGTTTTTT. Translation gives CASSGLGTGEEEKLFF.

The chain recombines TRBV7-2 with TRBJ2-7, with 7 bases that match TRBD2. The CDR3 runs to 14 residues. Germline values: CDR1 SGHTA, CDR2 FQGNSA. V dropped 2 bases and J dropped 1; count of bases not matched to a gene: 2. The CDR3: CASSLNGGSYEQYF. CDR3 DNA: TGTGCCAGCAGCTTAAACGGGGGGTCCTACGAGCAGTACTTC. Combining the CDR3 with reference TRBV7-2 and TRBJ2-7 gives the whole variable domain GAGVSQSPSNKVTEKGKDVELRCDPISGHTALYWYRQSLGQGLEFLIYFQGNSAPDKSGLPSDRFSAERTGGSVSTLTIQRTQQEDSAVYLCASSLNGGSYEQYFGPGTRLTVT.

The chain combines TRBV4-1 with TRBJ1-1; D is ambiguous. CDR1 is MGHRA, CDR2 YSYEKL, per germline. The CDR3 runs to 14 residues. V lost 0 bases to trimming and J lost 4 bases, with 9 bases between them. CDR3 in DNA: TGCGCCAGCAGCCAAGATGGAGGGCTCACTGAAGCTTTCTTT. The encoded protein is CASSQDGGLTEAFF.

The V and J genes are TRBV19 and TRBJ1-3; D gene unclear. CDR1 is LNHDA and CDR2 is SQIVND in the germline V gene (reference sequence). This CDR3 is 14 amino acids long. V lost 5 bases and J lost 4, with 12 bases in between. The CDR3 DNA reads TGTGCCAGTAGTCCTCTTCCTGGCGGAAACACCATATATTTT. It yields the protein CASSPLPGGNTIYF.

The rearrangement links TRBV3-1 (or the pseudogene TRBV3-2) to TRBJ2-4; D unresolved. V lost 4 bases and J lost 1, with 11 bases in between. There are 15 residues in the CDR3. Germline CDR1 and CDR2: LGHDT and YNNKEL (reference sequence). The CDR3 loop is CASSPTQPAKNIQYF. As DNA, the CDR3 is TGTGCCAGCAGCCCGACACAACCGGCCAAAAACATTCAGTACTTC.

The chain couples TRBV3-1 (or the pseudogene TRBV3-2) to TRBJ2-1, with 8 bases aligning to TRBD2. Germline V gene data show CDR1 as LGHDT and CDR2 as YNNKEL (reference sequence). The J segment lost 8 bases and the V segment lost 6 bases, leaving 6 bases of the junction unmatched. The CDR3 loop spans 13 amino acids. The CDR3 DNA sequence: TGTGCCAGCAGTATAGCGGGGAGGTATGAGCAGTTCTTC. It encodes CASSIAGRYEQFF.

This clone turned up a few times. The chain combines TRBV19 with TRBJ1-5, with TRBD1 identical over 7 bases. Germline V lookup: CDR1 LNHDA, CDR2 SQIVND (reference sequence). CDR3 length: 17 residues. J lost 3 bases, V lost 4 bases, and 12 bases had no gene match. DNA for the CDR3: TGTGCCAGTAGTACCGTAACCAGGGGGTTGGCCAATCAGCCCCAGCATTTT. Its protein product is CASSTVTRGLANQPQHF.